One sample yielded the 28 T cell receptor beta chains listed below, sequenced in a study of identifying expanded T cells in peripheral blood. The assay was immunoSEQ multiplex PCR, and TCRdb's table has in-frame clones only and misses some. The sample includes tens of thousands of clones, 88% seen only once; the top ten take under 20%. The specimen sequenced was blood. These receptors were taken from a person aged 18 to 75 in good health.

This clone was recorded only once. V gene TRBV5-6 combines with J gene TRBJ2-5; D is perhaps TRBD1 (6 bases). Trimming took 4 bases from V and 2 from J, leaving 9 bases between them. The CDR3 consists of 13 residues. Germline V gene sequence: CDR1 SGHDT, CDR2 YYEEEE. CDR3 amino acids: CASSLGTQETQYF. CDR3 in DNA: TGTGCCAGCAGCCTAGGGACACAAGAGACCCAGTACTTC.

V gene TRBV19 combines with J gene TRBJ2-7, with D perhaps matching TRBD1 or TRBD2 (5 bases each). CDR3 length equals 14 residues. Germline-derived CDR1 and CDR2 are LNHDA and SQIVND (reference sequence). V was cut by 1 base and J by 2 bases, with 9 bases left in between. CDR3 coding DNA: TGTGCCAGTAGTATAGTTCCGGGGCCCTACGAGCAGTACTTC. Translated: CASSIVPGPYEQYF.

The chain recombines TRBV7-2 with TRBJ2-2; the D is unclear. V was clipped by 8 bases and J by 3 bases, with 7 bases between them. This CDR3 spans 12 amino acids. From germline, CDR1 is SGHTA and CDR2 FQGNSA. The CDR3 loop reads CASGRYTGELFF. For the CDR3, the DNA is TGTGCCAGCGGACGATACACCGGGGAGCTGTTTTTT.

The V call is TRBV4-3, the J call TRBJ2-2; possible D gene TRBD1, 6 bases. V was shortened by 5 bases and J by 3 bases, with 19 bases between the two germline ends. The germline CDR1 and CDR2 sequences are LGHNA and YSLEER. This CDR3 region has 17 residues. The CDR3 protein is CASSSAPLGQYTGELFF. Here the CDR3 DNA reads TGCGCCAGCAGCTCCGCGCCTCTTGGACAGTACACCGGGGAGCTGTTTTTT.

This clone showed up just once. The CDR3 sequence: CASSSRAPNTGELFF. The CDR3 nucleotides read TGTGCCAGCAGTAGCCGGGCCCCGAACACCGGGGAGCTGTTTTTT. The chain couples TRBV25-1 to TRBJ2-2, with D hard to call. Germline values: CDR1 MGHDK, CDR2 SYGVNS. This CDR3 is built from 15 residues. Trimming cost V 5 bases and J 0 bases, with 10 bases left between them. The full variable domain, rest sourced from reference TRBV25-1 and TRBJ2-2, is EADIYQTPRYLVIGTGKKITLECSQTMGHDKMYWYQQDPGMELHLIHYSYGVNSTEKGDLSSESTVSRIRTEHFPLTLESARPSHTSQYLCASSSRAPNTGELFFGEGSRLTVL.

The table lists this clone with a count of one. The rearrangement uses TRBV28 and TRBJ2-1; TRBD2 aligns across 9 bases. This CDR3 has 15 residues. Unmatched junction bases numbered 2, after V lost 1 base and J lost 4 bases. Germline lookup yields CDR1 MDHEN and CDR2 SYDVKM. The CDR3 nucleotides read TGTGCCAGCAGTTTATCTAGCGGGGTTTACAATGAGCAGTTCTTC. Protein product: CASSLSSGVYNEQFF.

The chain carries TRBV27 and TRBJ1-6, with 9 bases fitting TRBD1. There are 14 residues in the CDR3. Germline CDR1 MNHEY, CDR2 SMNVEV (reference sequence). The junction had 9 bases not matched to a gene; V was cut back by 5 bases and J by 13 bases. The chain's CDR3 is CASSVGQGFFPLHF. The CDR3 DNA is TGTGCCAGCAGTGTGGGACAGGGTTTCTTCCCCCTCCACTTT.

The chain uses TRBV28 and TRBJ2-7; possibly TRBD2 for D (6 bases). This CDR3 has 15 residues. Trimming pared 3 bases from V and 5 bases from J, leaving 17 bases between. Germline CDR1 and CDR2: MDHEN and SYDVKM. The CDR3 sequence: CASSLGGRGGHEQYF. CDR3 DNA sequence: TGTGCCAGCAGTTTGGGGGGTAGGGGTGGCCACGAGCAGTACTTC.

The chain recombines TRBV12-5 with TRBJ2-7; 13 nucleotides line up with TRBD2. CDR1 and CDR2 (germline): LGHNT, FRNRAP. The CDR3 runs 18 residues. Trimming at V came to 6 bases and at J to 0 bases, leaving 11 bases not matched to a gene. CDR3 amino acids: CASGLPGLAGRLSYEQYF. CDR3 bases: TGTGCTAGTGGCCTCCCGGGACTAGCGGGGAGACTCTCCTACGAGCAGTACTTC.

V gene TRBV6-1 combines with J gene TRBJ1-4; a weak D match, TRBD1 (5 bases). Germline V CDR1 and CDR2: MNHNS, SASEGT. Trimming removed 2 bases from V and 8 bases from J, with 12 bases in between. This CDR3 region has 14 residues. CDR3 protein: CASSEQGTGEKLFF. The DNA of the CDR3 is TGTGCCAGCAGTGAACAGGGAACGGGAGAAAAACTGTTTTTT.

The chain uses TRBV7-2 and TRBJ2-5; 7 bases agree with TRBD2. The CDR3 length is 15 residues. V lost 5 bases, J lost 3 bases, and 9 bases stayed unmatched. Germline values: CDR1 SGHTA, CDR2 FQGNSA. The CDR3 sequence: CASSIGTTGKETQYF. CDR3 bases: TGTGCCAGCAGCATCGGGACTACAGGAAAAGAGACCCAGTACTTC.

In regard to this clone: One end of the junction fails to match germline, which may point to a read error. The chain uses TRBV7-2 and TRBJ2-7, with 9 bases that match TRBD2. Looked up from germline, CDR1 is SGHTA and CDR2 is FQGNSA. The CDR3 length is 15 residues. The CDR3 loop is CASSLAGALSYEQYF. CDR3 coding DNA: TGTGCCAGCAGTTTAGCGGGGGCCCTCTCCTACGAGCAGTACTTC.

The chain has TRBV6-4 and TRBJ2-2; D perhaps matches TRBD2 (6 bases). CDR3 length equals 13 residues. Between the trimmed V and J ends, which lost 4 bases and 3 bases, there was a span of 6 bases. Germline CDR1 MRHNA, CDR2 SNTAGT. CDR3: CASSAGDTGELFF. In DNA form, the CDR3 reads TGTGCCAGCAGTGCGGGGGACACCGGGGAGCTGTTTTTT.

The chain recombines TRBV10-1 with TRBJ2-3; D is uncertain. Trimming pared 2 bases from V and 4 bases from J, leaving 10 bases between. Germline V gene sequence: CDR1 WNHNN, CDR2 SYGVQD (reference sequence). The CDR3 has 14 residues. CDR3 DNA: TGCGCCAGCAGTGAGCTGGGCACCGCAGATACGCAGTATTTT. Its translation: CASSELGTADTQYF.

The rearrangement uses TRBV11-2 and TRBJ2-7; the D gene is possibly TRBD2 (5 bases). V lost 2 bases and J 2 bases, leaving 10 bases between the germline ends. Looked up from germline, CDR1 is SGHAT and CDR2 is FQNNGV. The CDR3 totals 14 residues. The chain's CDR3 is CASSLFEGTYEQYF. DNA of the CDR3: TGTGCCAGCAGCTTATTTGAGGGTACCTACGAGCAGTACTTC. Full variable domain (outside the CDR3, taken from reference TRBV11-2 and TRBJ2-7): EAGVAQSPRYKIIEKRQSVAFWCNPISGHATLYWYQQILGQGPKLLIQFQNNGVVDDSQLPKDRFSAERLKGVDSTLKIQPAKLEDSAVYLCASSLFEGTYEQYFGPGTRLTVT.

The V gene is TRBV4-1, the J gene TRBJ2-7, with D possibly being TRBD2 (5 bases). Deletions cut 1 base from V and 0 bases from J, with 19 bases between. The CDR3 has 18 residues. Germline V gene sequence: CDR1 MGHRA, CDR2 YSYEKL. The CDR3: CASSQGVPTSIASYEQYF. The CDR3 DNA is TGCGCCAGCAGCCAAGGGGTACCCACTAGTATCGCCTCCTACGAGCAGTACTTC.

The V gene is TRBV11-1, the J gene TRBJ2-3; 8 bases are shared with TRBD2. This CDR3 spans 16 amino acids. V was clipped by 4 bases and J by 1 base; unmatched bases: 7. The germline CDR1 and CDR2 sequences are SGHAT and FQDESV (reference sequence). CDR3 sequence (DNA): TGTGCCAGCAGCTCCTTCGGGCGGGGGGGCACAGATACGCAGTATTTT. Its translation: CASSSFGRGGTDTQYF. Based on the CDR3 plus reference TRBV11-1 and TRBJ2-3, the full variable domain is EAEVAQSPRYKITEKSQAVAFWCDPISGHATLYWYRQILGQGPELLVQFQDESVVDDSQLPKDRFSAERLKGVDSTLKIQPAELGDSAMYLCASSSFGRGGTDTQYFGPGTRLTVL.

The gene calls are TRBV5-8 and TRBJ2-2; D is possibly TRBD1 or TRBD2 (7 bases each). CDR3 length equals 17 residues. V was clipped by 3 bases and J by 5 bases, with 20 bases between them. Germline lookup yields CDR1 SGHTS and CDR2 YDEGEE. The CDR3, as DNA: TGTGCCAGCAGCTCCCTAAGGGAGGGGGCTTGGACCGGGGAGCTGTTTTTT. It translates to CASSSLREGAWTGELFF.

The chain uses TRBV6-6 and TRBJ1-1, with 9 bases that match TRBD1. Germline CDR1 and CDR2: MNHNY and SVGAGI (reference sequence). J was trimmed by 1 base and V by 5 bases; bases with no gene match: 5. There are 15 residues in the CDR3. CDR3 DNA: TGTGCCAGCAGTCCCGACAGGGGGACGAACACTGAAGCTTTCTTT. This codes for CASSPDRGTNTEAFF.

The chain couples TRBV7-2 to TRBJ1-5; D is undetermined. The CDR3 spans 13 residues. Germline lookup yields CDR1 SGHTA and CDR2 FQGNSA. Trimming removed 2 bases at V and 6 bases at J, with 8 bases between. The CDR3 loop reads CASSLTTTQPQHF. In DNA form, the CDR3 reads TGTGCCAGCAGCTTAACCACAACTCAGCCCCAGCATTTT.

This clone was seen a few times. V and J are TRBV25-1 and TRBJ2-7; 8 bases fit TRBD1. The germline gives CDR1 MGHDK, CDR2 SYGVNS. The CDR3 spans 14 residues. Trimming at V came to 2 bases and at J to 1 base, leaving 1 base not matched to a gene. CDR3 bases: TGTGCCAGCAGTGAACAGGGGGCATCCTACGAGCAGTACTTC. The encoded protein is CASSEQGASYEQYF.

CDR3 nucleotides: TGTGCCACCAGCAGATCCCGGGTCTCTGGAAACACCATATATTTT. It specifies CATSRSRVSGNTIYF. This sequence joins TRBV15 and TRBJ1-3; unclear D gene. Germline CDR1 LNHNV, CDR2 YYDKDF (reference sequence). CDR3 length equals 15 residues. The ends were cut back, 2 bases at V and 0 bases at J, with 8 bases in the middle. The entire variable domain, with the rest obtained from reference TRBV15 and TRBJ1-3, is as follows: DAMVIQNPRYQVTQFGKPVTLSCSQTLNHNVMYWYQQKSSQAPKLLFHYYDKDFNNEADTPDNFQSRRPNTSFCFLDIRSPGLGDTAMYLCATSRSRVSGNTIYFGEGSWLTVV.

The chain employs TRBV6-6 and TRBJ2-7, with D maybe TRBD2 (6 bases). Germline CDR1 reads MNHNY; CDR2 reads SVGAGI (reference sequence). V lost 5 bases to trimming and J lost 7 bases, with 18 bases between them. This CDR3 has 14 residues. The CDR3 is CASSPGGAAREQYF. CDR3 DNA: TGTGCCAGCAGTCCTGGCGGGGCAGCCCGGGAGCAGTACTTC.

The genes are TRBV6-5 and TRBJ2-7; D may be TRBD1 or TRBD2 (5 bases each). Per the germline V gene, CDR1 is MNHEY and CDR2 is SVGAGI. Trimming stripped 0 bases from V and 2 bases from J, with 11 bases between. This CDR3 is 15 amino acids long. The CDR3 bases are TGTGCCAGCAGTTACTCCGGGGACGGCACCTACGAGCAGTACTTC. It encodes CASSYSGDGTYEQYF.

The chain links TRBV6-5 to TRBJ1-4; 9 bases agree with TRBD1. Trimming removed 6 bases from V and 7 bases from J; junction bases left unmatched: 6. Germline V lookup: CDR1 MNHEY, CDR2 SVGAGI. CDR3 size: 14 residues. The CDR3 coding sequence is TGTGCCAGCAGCATAACAGGGGGCGGTGAAAAACTGTTTTTT. Protein: CASSITGGGEKLFF.

The chain employs TRBV15 and TRBJ2-1; 7 bases match TRBD2. J lost 7 bases, V lost 5 bases, and 2 bases had no gene match. Germline V gene lookup returns CDR1 LNHNV and CDR2 YYDKDF (reference sequence). This CDR3 is 12 amino acids long. The CDR3 DNA sequence: TGTGCCACCAGCCTGGGGGGGAATGAGCAGTTCTTC. Its protein is CATSLGGNEQFF.

CDR3: CASSLATAGTANYGYTF. The CDR3 DNA reads as TGTGCCAGCAGCTTAGCCACGGCGGGGACAGCTAACTATGGCTACACCTTC. The J gene is TRBJ1-2, the V gene TRBV5-4, with TRBD1 matching 7 bases. CDR1 is SGHNT, CDR2 YYREEE, per germline (reference sequence). The CDR3 spans 17 residues. V shed 2 bases, J shed 0 bases, and the junction held 10 bases outside the gene matches.

The gene calls are TRBV18 and TRBJ2-1; TRBD2 might be the D (5 bases). There are 16 residues in the CDR3. V was clipped by 4 bases and J by 0 bases, with 13 bases between them. CDR1 KGHSH and CDR2 LQKENI come from the germline V gene. CDR3 sequence: CASSRRGGSSYNEQFF. CDR3 bases: TGTGCCAGCTCACGCCGGGGTGGCAGCTCCTACAATGAGCAGTTCTTC.